These 25 T cell receptor beta chains came from one sample sequenced in a study of cytomegalovirus exposure and HLA in healthy donors (dated by TCRdb to 2017 to 2019). Libraries were prepared through the immunoSEQ multiplex PCR assay. For the multiplex PCR, a mixture combining 60 forward primers for TCR Vbeta segments and 13 reverse primers for TCR Jbeta segments was used. This is the immuneACCESS table as TCRdb keeps it, with only in-frame sequences that have V and J called. A part of the clones is gone; compared with another copy, unresolved V genes explain less than half, and the rest is unexplained. The sample data list 160,000 or so clones, and roughly 80% of these were observed just once. The top ten clonotypes cover about 7% of the sample. Sequencing used PBMCs. Every receptor here comes from a woman aged 25 to 39 in good health and CMV-seropositive.

The J gene is TRBJ2-3, the V gene TRBV9, with D perhaps matching TRBD2 (7 bases). Germline CDR1 reads SGDLS; CDR2 reads YYNGEE. V was pared by 6 bases and J by 2 bases, with 16 bases between. CDR3 size: 15 residues. The CDR3 region has the DNA TGTGCCAGCAACCTAGGGGGGGGGCTCACAGATACGCAGTATTTT. Translating gives CASNLGGGLTDTQYF.

The rearrangement uses TRBV5-1 and TRBJ1-5; D call uncertain. V dropped 4 bases and J dropped 4 bases, with 12 bases sitting between them. This CDR3 region has 14 residues. Per germline, CDR1 SGHRS and CDR2 YFSETQ. The CDR3 loop is CASSLRPENQPQHF. CDR3 nucleotide sequence: TGCGCCAGCAGCCTACGACCGGAGAATCAGCCCCAGCATTTT.

The chain couples TRBV30 to TRBJ2-7, with TRBD1 matching over 10 bases. V was pared by 7 bases and J by 3 bases, with 12 bases of the junction left unmatched. Germline V gives CDR1 GTSNPN, CDR2 SVGIG (reference sequence). CDR3 length: 15 amino acids. CDR3 protein: CASTGTGARFYEQYF. In DNA form, the CDR3 reads TGTGCCTCCACCGGGACAGGGGCGCGATTCTACGAGCAGTACTTC.

As for this clone: The junction departs from the called germline gene at one end, perhaps through a read error. The rearrangement links TRBV6-5 to TRBJ2-7; maybe TRBD1 (5 bases). CDR1 is MNHEY and CDR2 is SVGAGI in the germline V gene. This CDR3 region has 15 residues. CDR3 protein: CASSYRIMGRHEQCF. For the CDR3, the DNA is TGTGCCAGCTCCTACCGGATAATGGGGCGCCACGAGCAGTGCTTC.

The gene calls are TRBV5-6 and TRBJ1-1; a weak D match, TRBD1 (5 bases). The CDR3 has 15 amino acids. The germline gives CDR1 SGHDT, CDR2 YYEEEE. V gave up 4 bases and J gave up 7 bases, with 20 bases separating them. CDR3 coding DNA: TGTGCCAGCAGCCTAGAGCGGGCCGCGGGGGGTGAAGCTTTCTTT. Protein sequence: CASSLERAAGGEAFF.

Only one count was recorded for this clone. The rearrangement links TRBV6-1 to TRBJ2-5; perhaps TRBD1 as D (6 bases). The CDR3 consists of 12 residues. V was cut by 9 bases and J by 2 bases, with 10 bases left in between. The V gene's germline CDR1 is MNHNS and CDR2 SASEGT. CDR3: CASRTVQETQYF. For the CDR3, the DNA is TGTGCCAGTCGGACAGTACAAGAGACCCAGTACTTC.

This chain joins TRBV9 and TRBJ2-2; D might be TRBD2 (6 bases). CDR1 and CDR2 (germline): SGDLS, YYNGEE. V lost 2 bases and J lost 5, with 10 bases in between. There are 14 residues in the CDR3. CDR3 nucleotides: TGTGCCAGCAGCGTGACCGGGGGTACCGGGGAGCTGTTTTTT. Its translation: CASSVTGGTGELFF.

The V and J genes are TRBV5-1 and TRBJ2-7; TRBD2 agrees at 9 bases. The CDR3 sequence is 16 residues long. J lost 2 bases, V lost 4 bases, and 10 bases had no gene match. Germline loops: CDR1 SGHRS, CDR2 YFSETQ. The CDR3 bases are TGCGCCAGCAGCCCGGGGGAGGCGGGGGGGCCCTACGAGCAGTACTTC. Protein: CASSPGEAGGPYEQYF.

This chain links TRBV6-5 with TRBJ2-7; 8 bases fit TRBD1. Per the germline V gene, CDR1 is MNHEY and CDR2 is SVGAGI. This CDR3 has 14 amino acids. V lost 2 bases and J lost 6; bases outside the gene matches: 6. CDR3 loop: CASSYGQGTREQYF. The CDR3 DNA reads as TGTGCCAGCAGTTACGGACAGGGCACTCGCGAGCAGTACTTC.

The chain is built from TRBV28 and TRBJ2-2; 11 bases are a match to TRBD1. V lost 0 bases and J lost 6; bases outside the gene matches: 3. CDR3 length: 16 residues. Germline CDR1 is MDHEN and CDR2 is SYDVKM. The CDR3 region is CASSLWGTGGAGELFF. The CDR3 region has the DNA TGTGCCAGCAGTTTATGGGGGACAGGGGGGGCCGGGGAGCTGTTTTTT.

The chain joins TRBV7-2 to TRBJ2-7, with a weak D call TRBD2 (7 bases). From germline, CDR1 is SGHTA and CDR2 FQGNSA. V was shortened by 1 base and J by 4 bases, with 17 bases between the two germline ends. The CDR3 spans 16 residues. The CDR3 loop is CASSLDGGRAGYEQYF. As DNA, the CDR3 is TGTGCCAGCAGCTTAGACGGGGGGCGCGCGGGGTACGAGCAGTACTTC.

This chain joins TRBV4-2 and TRBJ2-1; D is uncertain. The CDR3 spans 16 residues. Per the germline V gene, CDR1 is LGHNA and CDR2 is YNFKEQ. Trimming took off 0 bases at V and 1 base at J, with 10 bases between the two ends. The CDR3 DNA sequence: TGTGCCAGCAGCCAAGATCTGCGGAGTTCCTACAATGAGCAGTTCTTC. This gives the protein CASSQDLRSSYNEQFF.

The J gene is TRBJ2-7, the V gene TRBV7-9, with 9 bases identical to TRBD1. The CDR3 is 16 residues long. V was clipped by 5 bases and J by 5 bases; unmatched bases: 13. The germline CDR1 and CDR2 sequences are SEHNR and FQNEAQ (reference sequence). This CDR3 reads CASSERTGQGNHEQYF. Here the CDR3 DNA reads TGTGCCAGCAGCGAGAGGACGGGACAGGGTAACCACGAGCAGTACTTC. The full variable domain, with the rest looked up from reference TRBV7-9 and TRBJ2-7, is DTGVSQNPRHKITKRGQNVTFRCDPISEHNRLYWYRQTLGQGPEFLTYFQNEAQLEKSRLLSDRFSAERPKGSFSTLEIQRTEQGDSAMYLCASSERTGQGNHEQYFGPGTRLTVT.

This chain joins TRBV7-9 and TRBJ2-7; D is possibly TRBD1 (6 bases). The germline V and J ends were trimmed by 1 base and 8 bases, with 18 bases remaining between them. CDR3 size: 15 residues. CDR1 and CDR2 (germline): SEHNR, FQNEAQ (reference sequence). The CDR3 here is CASSLVTGVSSKQYF. The CDR3 coding sequence is TGTGCCAGCAGCTTAGTGACAGGTGTGTCTAGTAAGCAGTACTTC.

The CDR3 reads CAWATLGTANSPLHF. The CDR3 nucleotides read TGTGCCTGGGCGACTCTCGGGACAGCTAATTCACCCCTCCACTTT. The chain carries TRBV30 and TRBJ1-6; 7 bases fit TRBD1. Germline assignment: CDR1 GTSNPN and CDR2 SVGIG (reference sequence). V lost 5 bases, J lost 6 bases, and 10 bases stayed unmatched. CDR3 size: 15 residues. The entire variable domain, with the rest obtained from reference TRBV30 and TRBJ1-6, is as follows: SQTIHQWPATLVQPVGSPLSLECTVEGTSNPNLYWYRQAAGRGLQLLFYSVGIGQISSEVPQNLSASRPQDRQFILSSKKLLLSDSGFYLCAWATLGTANSPLHFGNGTRLTVT.

The chain is built from TRBV5-5 and TRBJ2-7; D is possibly TRBD1 (5 bases). Trimming shortened V by 2 bases and J by 1 base, and 10 bases separated the two germline ends. The CDR3 covers 14 residues. CDR1 SGHKS and CDR2 YYEKEE come from the germline V gene (reference sequence). The DNA for the CDR3 is TGTGCCAGCAGCTTAGTACAGGTTTCCTACGAGCAGTACTTC. It codes for CASSLVQVSYEQYF.

This clone was observed a single time. V gene TRBV6-6 combines with J gene TRBJ1-1; D is unresolved. CDR3 length equals 12 residues. Germline loops: CDR1 MNHNY, CDR2 SVGAGI (reference sequence). With 7 bases removed from V and 2 bases from J, the gap between germline ends came to 8 bases. CDR3 coding DNA: TGTGCCAGCACACAGTCTAACACTGAAGCTTTCTTT. It specifies CASTQSNTEAFF.

The chain is built from TRBV6-1 and TRBJ1-3; D gene ambiguous. V shed 0 bases and J shed 4 bases, with 7 bases lying between them. Germline lookup yields CDR1 MNHNS and CDR2 SASEGT. The CDR3 length is 14 residues. The CDR3 DNA sequence: TGTGCCAGCAGTGAAGCCTGGCCGGGAAACACCATATATTTT. Translating gives CASSEAWPGNTIYF.

The CDR3: CASSSGRENTEAFF. DNA of the CDR3: TGCGCCAGCAGCTCGGGGAGGGAGAACACTGAAGCTTTCTTT. V and J are TRBV5-1 and TRBJ1-1; unclear D gene. The length of the CDR3 is 14 residues. Germline lookup yields CDR1 SGHRS and CDR2 YFSETQ. Trimming pared 3 bases from V and 1 base from J, leaving 10 bases between. Full variable domain (remainder filled in from reference TRBV5-1 and TRBJ1-1): KAGVTQTPRYLIKTRGQQVTLSCSPISGHRSVSWYQQTPGQGLQFLFEYFSETQRNKGNFPGRFSGRQFSNSRSEMNVSTLELGDSALYLCASSSGRENTEAFFGQGTRLTVV.

This chain links TRBV29-1 with TRBJ2-3; 7 bases line up with TRBD1. Germline V gene data show CDR1 as SQVTM and CDR2 as ANQGSEA. The CDR3 extends over 13 amino acids. The V segment lost 6 bases and the J segment 3 bases; nucleotides outside the gene matches: 6. CDR3 sequence reads: CSVSGQSTDTQYF. CDR3 coding DNA: TGCAGCGTCTCGGGACAGTCGACAGATACGCAGTATTTT.

The rearrangement joins TRBV29-1 to TRBJ2-1, with 7 bases matching TRBD1. Germline CDR1 and CDR2: SQVTM and ANQGSEA. The CDR3 is made up of 14 amino acids. J was trimmed by 2 bases and V by 4 bases; bases with no gene match: 5. Written as DNA, the CDR3 is TGCAGCGTTGTATCCAGGGGGACCTACAATGAGCAGTTCTTC. Protein: CSVVSRGTYNEQFF.

The J gene is TRBJ1-5, the V gene TRBV6-5; 10 bases align to TRBD1. The germline V gene has CDR1 MNHEY and CDR2 SVGAGI. Germline trimming cut 6 bases from V and 5 bases from J; bases unmatched to any gene: 7. There are 15 residues in the CDR3. The chain's CDR3 is CASRRQGASYQPQHF. The DNA of the CDR3 is TGTGCCAGCAGGCGACAGGGGGCATCCTATCAGCCCCAGCATTTT.

The J gene is TRBJ2-1, the V gene TRBV6-5, with 10 bases aligning to TRBD1. The CDR3 sequence is 15 residues long. Germline V gene lookup returns CDR1 MNHEY and CDR2 SVGAGI. The ends lost 6 bases at V and 6 bases at J; junction bases unmatched: 8. In DNA, the CDR3 is TGTGCCAGCAGCCACCGGGACAGGGGACGCAATGAGCAGTTCTTC. It is translated as CASSHRDRGRNEQFF.

The chain combines TRBV7-9 with TRBJ2-7; the D gene is possibly TRBD1 (6 bases). The germline gives CDR1 SEHNR, CDR2 FQNEAQ (reference sequence). The CDR3 covers 14 residues. The V end was cut by 0 bases, the J end by 3 bases, with 9 bases between. Written as DNA, the CDR3 is TGTGCCAGCAGCTTAGCGGGCAGGGGCTACGAGCAGTACTTC. Translation gives CASSLAGRGYEQYF.

CDR3 in DNA: TGTGCCAGCAGTAAGGGCCCCGCCTGGGAGACAGATACGCAGTATTTT. This translates into CASSKGPAWETDTQYF. This rearrangement joins TRBV7-8 to TRBJ2-3; tentatively, D is TRBD2 (5 bases). Germline CDR1 reads SGHVS; CDR2 reads FQNEAQ. CDR3 length: 16 amino acids. V lost 6 bases, J lost 3 bases, and 19 bases lay in between.